The entry that follows covers one T cell receptor (beta chain) sequence. Its cognate antigen has yet to be identified. Nothing much larger sits one base from this clone, and base qualities are not available. Spanning cysteine to phenylalanine, the CDR3 consists of 12 amino acids. Only CDR3 DNA remains: 36 bases, in frame from the first base. Trimming costs V 8 bases and J 2 bases, and their ends lie 10 bases apart. In the germline V gene (reference sequence), CDR1 corresponds to PRHDT and CDR2 to FYEKMQ. To demonstrate the VDJtools post-analysis software, TCR beta repertoires were profiled from the peripheral blood of 13 young patients with multiple sclerosis. The patients with multiple sclerosis were children and adolescents between about 6 and 17 years of age. Library prep was done by PCR. TCRdb shows the sequencer as Illumina HiSeq 2500. To reduce PCR and sequencing biases, unique molecular identifiers were incorporated into the TCR beta cDNA libraries. Roughly 500,000 cDNA molecules were obtained per 1 to 10 million input T cells, so each molecule approximated one T cell. The same protocol used for the earlier healthy control dataset was applied to prepare and sequence the patient libraries. Samples belonging to the same batch were prepared together, multiplexed and sequenced on a shared HiSeq lane. The study's own analysis went as follows. MIGEC was used to process the raw barcoded reads, and molecular identifier groups with only a single read were discarded before consensus assembly and CDR3 extraction. Clonotype tables were post-analysed with VDJtools, normalizing diversity by down-sampling all datasets to the smallest sample size. Repertoire overlap clustering matched CDR3 amino acid but not nucleotide sequences to correct batch-related cross-sample contamination. Using fastp at Q25 and MiXCR, TCRdb reprocessed the public reads and kept productive beta chains. All rows with the same CDR3 protein become a single entry with the most common DNA and genes. It is TCRdb's table, rather than the study itself, that gives the V and J calls and clone size. Present in this sample are about 200,000 distinct CDR3 sequences, approximately 28% of which were seen just once. The top ten hold about 3.4% of the sample.

This sample was taken from a study of post-analysis software for immune sequencing data (dated by TCRdb to 2015 to 2017). As for the study more broadly: Relapsing-remitting, secondary progressive and progressive-relapsing multiple sclerosis were recorded as disease courses, and subtype annotation was lacking for some patients. The patient repertoires were set against 11 previously published healthy control repertoires from donors whose ages ranged from about 6 to 27 years. A subset of samples was prepared in parallel using single-end sample barcoding, then pooled and co-amplified after Illumina adapter ligation. Results the study describes overall, beyond this receptor: When samples were clustered directly using the F measure, samples prepared in the same batch co-clustered strongly, which prompted a batch-effect correction. Normalized Chao1 diversity was significantly lower in multiple sclerosis patients than controls, suggesting substantial peripheral T-cell clonal expansion. The multiple sclerosis patient group was slightly younger than the control group. Patients showed significantly higher frequencies than controls for a handful of TRBV segments, among them TRBV5-6, TRBV5-1 and TRBV20-1.

The clonotype comes from a girl under 18 with multiple sclerosis. Material for sequencing was blood. The V and J genes are TRBV13 and TRBJ2-7, with the D gene not confidently named. The nucleotide sequence is TGTGCCAGCGCGGACGGCGCCTACGAGCAGTACTTC. Translated, it reads CASADGAYEQYF. The entire variable domain, with the stretches around the CDR3 drawn from the reference TRBV13 and TRBJ2-7 proteins, is AAGVIQSPRHLIKEKRETATLKCYPIPRHDTVYWYQQGPGQDPQFLISFYEKMQSDKGSIPDRFSAQQFSDYHSELNMSSLELGDSALYFCASADGAYEQYFGPGTRLTVT.